The subject of this entry is one T cell receptor beta chain. MiXCR, run by TCRdb on the RT-PCR reads, gives a single entry per CDR3 protein. This sample has more than 550,000 distinct CDR3 sequences, with 14% found just once. The receptor comes from a female donor in good health, serving as a healthy control. The sequencing sample was made of memory CD4+ T cells from blood.

CDR3 DNA sequence: TGTGCCAGCAGTGCCGTTCGCGGGCTGACTAATGAAAAACTGTTTTTT. This encodes CASSAVRGLTNEKLFF. The rearrangement links TRBV28 to TRBJ1-4; D is ambiguous. Germline V gene sequence: CDR1 MDHEN, CDR2 SYDVKM. CDR3 length: 16 amino acids. Trimming pared 5 bases from V and 2 bases from J, leaving 15 bases between.